These 11 T cell receptor beta chains were sequenced from one sample in a study of blood T cell repertoires in COVID-19. The data were produced by immunoSEQ multiplex PCR, yet TCRdb's version contains in-frame clones alone and is incomplete. The table has 100,000 to 150,000 clones, roughly 80% seen once. Sequencing was carried out using peripheral blood. Receptors were obtained from a woman between 50 and 59 years old with acute or convalescent COVID-19.

The chain links TRBV6-5 to TRBJ2-2, with D possibly being TRBD2 (6 bases). Germline-derived CDR1 and CDR2 are MNHEY and SVGAGI. V lost 9 bases to trimming and J lost 6 bases, with 20 bases between them. The CDR3 runs 15 residues. CDR3 region: CASNPGVRRAGELFF. DNA for the CDR3: TGTGCCAGTAACCCGGGGGTGAGGAGGGCCGGGGAGCTGTTTTTT.

J is TRBJ2-1 and V is TRBV20-1; TRBD2 matches at 11 bases. V lost 3 bases and J lost 4; bases outside the gene matches: 8. Germline loops: CDR1 DFQATT, CDR2 SNEGSKA (reference sequence). The length of the CDR3 is 16 residues. The CDR3 spells CSASKTSGGSYNEQFF. The CDR3 coding sequence is TGCAGTGCTAGTAAAACTAGCGGGGGTTCTTACAATGAGCAGTTCTTC.

This clone has only one observation. The rearrangement joins TRBV3-1 (or the pseudogene TRBV3-2) to TRBJ1-3; the D gene is possibly TRBD1 (5 bases). CDR3 length: 16 amino acids. Deletions cut 3 bases from V and 0 bases from J, with 12 bases between. The germline CDR1 and CDR2 sequences are LGHDT and YNNKEL (reference sequence). CDR3 amino acids: CASSQGRATSGNTIYF. DNA of the CDR3: TGTGCCAGCAGCCAGGGCAGGGCCACCTCTGGAAACACCATATATTTT.

This clone occurred a few times. J is TRBJ2-2 and V is TRBV6-4, with D maybe TRBD2 (7 bases). This CDR3 is built from 17 residues. Germline V gene sequence: CDR1 MRHNA, CDR2 SNTAGT. Trimming cost V 8 bases and J 4 bases, with 23 bases left between them. The DNA for the CDR3 is TGTGCCAGCGGGGAATCTCCCGGGGGGCGTATCACCGGGGAGCTGTTTTTT. Its translation: CASGESPGGRITGELFF.

This sequence joins TRBV6-1 and TRBJ1-3, with a weak D call TRBD1 (6 bases). V lost 0 bases to trimming and J lost 5 bases, with 11 bases between them. Germline V lookup: CDR1 MNHNS, CDR2 SASEGT. The CDR3 consists of 15 residues. CDR3 nucleotide sequence: TGTGCCAGCAGTGAAGCCAGAAGGGGGAGAAACACCATATATTTT. Translating gives CASSEARRGRNTIYF.

The chain employs TRBV29-1 and TRBJ2-7, with D possibly TRBD2 on 7 matching bases. The CDR3 is made up of 12 amino acids. The V end lost 4 bases, the J end lost 2 bases, and 9 bases lay between the germline ends. Germline V lookup: CDR1 SQVTM, CDR2 ANQGSEA. The CDR3 DNA follows: TGCAGCGTTGTGGGGGGGCCCTACGAGCAGTACTTC. The encoded protein is CSVVGGPYEQYF.

The V gene is TRBV4-1, the J gene TRBJ1-1, with a possible D match to TRBD1 (6 bases). This CDR3 is built from 16 residues. Germline V lookup: CDR1 MGHRA, CDR2 YSYEKL. The V end was cut by 3 bases, the J end by 1 base, with 15 bases between. The CDR3 nucleotides read TGCGCCAGCAGCCATCCTCGGGGGGCCGGGAACACTGAAGCTTTCTTT. Its protein product is CASSHPRGAGNTEAFF.

This sequence joins TRBV3-1 (or the pseudogene TRBV3-2) and TRBJ1-2, with TRBD1 identical over 8 bases. This CDR3 is built from 14 residues. V gave up 4 bases and J gave up 6 bases; unmatched junction bases: 7. Germline V gives CDR1 LGHDT, CDR2 YNNKEL (reference sequence). The CDR3 coding sequence is TGTGCCAGCAGCCGGACAGGGCCTACTCATGGCTACACCTTC. Its translation: CASSRTGPTHGYTF.

This clone was detected only a few times. This chain uses TRBV29-1 with TRBJ1-3; no firm D call. This CDR3 is 14 amino acids long. Germline CDR1 reads SQVTM; CDR2 reads ANQGSEA. Trimming cost V 4 bases and J 0 bases, with 10 bases left between them. The CDR3 sequence: CSVALGSSGNTIYF. The CDR3 DNA is TGCAGCGTTGCTCTGGGGAGCTCTGGAAACACCATATATTTT.

V usage is TRBV28 and J usage is TRBJ1-2, with D perhaps matching TRBD1 (6 bases). Deletions cut 9 bases from V and 4 bases from J, with 9 bases between. Germline lookup yields CDR1 MDHEN and CDR2 SYDVKM. The CDR3 extends over 11 amino acids. CDR3 amino acids: CASQGLYGYTF. Here the CDR3 DNA reads TGTGCCAGTCAGGGGCTCTATGGCTACACCTTC.

The chain is built from TRBV18 and TRBJ1-1, with 9 bases lining up with TRBD1. This CDR3 has 14 residues. With V trimmed by 4 bases and J by 4 bases, 4 bases remained unmatched. The germline gives CDR1 KGHSH, CDR2 LQKENI. The CDR3 region has the DNA TGTGCCAGCTCACTTGGGACAGGGAGCACTGAAGCTTTCTTT. This codes for CASSLGTGSTEAFF.